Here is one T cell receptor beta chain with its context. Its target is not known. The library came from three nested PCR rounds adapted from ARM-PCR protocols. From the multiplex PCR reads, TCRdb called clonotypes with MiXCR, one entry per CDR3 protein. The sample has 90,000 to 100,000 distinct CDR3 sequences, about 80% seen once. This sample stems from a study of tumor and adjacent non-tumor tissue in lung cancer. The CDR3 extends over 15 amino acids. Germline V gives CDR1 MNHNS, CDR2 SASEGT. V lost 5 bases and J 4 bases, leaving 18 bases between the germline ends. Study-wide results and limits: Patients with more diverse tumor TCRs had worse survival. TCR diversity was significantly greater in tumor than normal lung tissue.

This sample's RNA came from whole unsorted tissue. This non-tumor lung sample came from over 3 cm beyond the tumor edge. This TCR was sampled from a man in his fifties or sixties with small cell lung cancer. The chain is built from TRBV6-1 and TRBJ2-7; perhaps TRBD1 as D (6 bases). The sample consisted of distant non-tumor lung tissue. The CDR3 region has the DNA TGTGCCAGCAGTACAGGGTCCTCGGGCTCTTACGAGCAGTACTTC. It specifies CASSTGSSGSYEQYF.